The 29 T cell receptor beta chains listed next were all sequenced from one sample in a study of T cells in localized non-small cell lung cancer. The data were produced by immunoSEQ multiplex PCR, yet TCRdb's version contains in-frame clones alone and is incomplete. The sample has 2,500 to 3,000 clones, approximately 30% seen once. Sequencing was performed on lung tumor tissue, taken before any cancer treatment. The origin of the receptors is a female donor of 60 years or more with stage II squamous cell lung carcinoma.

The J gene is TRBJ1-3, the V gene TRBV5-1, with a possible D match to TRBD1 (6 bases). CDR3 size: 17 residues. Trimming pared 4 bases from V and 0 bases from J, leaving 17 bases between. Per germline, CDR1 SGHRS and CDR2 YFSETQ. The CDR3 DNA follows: TGCGCCAGCAGCCGGGGGGGCAGAGGGGACTCTGGAAACACCATATATTTT. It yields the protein CASSRGGRGDSGNTIYF.

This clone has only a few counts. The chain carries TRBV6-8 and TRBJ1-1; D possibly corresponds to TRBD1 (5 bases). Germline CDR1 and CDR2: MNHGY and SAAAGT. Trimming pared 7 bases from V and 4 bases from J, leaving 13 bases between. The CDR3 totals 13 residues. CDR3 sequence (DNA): TGTGCCAGCAACCAAGCAGGGATCACTGAAGCTTTCTTT. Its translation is CASNQAGITEAFF.

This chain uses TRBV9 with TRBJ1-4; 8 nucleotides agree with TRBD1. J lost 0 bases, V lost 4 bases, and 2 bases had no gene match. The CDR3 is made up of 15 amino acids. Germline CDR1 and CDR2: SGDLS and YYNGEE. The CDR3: CASSRGQATNEKLFF. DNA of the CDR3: TGTGCCAGCAGCCGGGGACAGGCAACTAATGAAAAACTGTTTTTT.

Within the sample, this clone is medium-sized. The DNA of the CDR3 is TGTGCCAGCAGGACCGGGACAGTTGGGGTACAGCCCCAGCATTTT. Translation gives CASRTGTVGVQPQHF. V usage is TRBV6-8 and J usage is TRBJ1-5; TRBD1 agrees at 7 bases. The CDR3 consists of 15 residues. With V trimmed by 6 bases and J by 7 bases, 12 bases remained unmatched. Germline-derived CDR1 and CDR2 are MNHGY and SAAAGT.

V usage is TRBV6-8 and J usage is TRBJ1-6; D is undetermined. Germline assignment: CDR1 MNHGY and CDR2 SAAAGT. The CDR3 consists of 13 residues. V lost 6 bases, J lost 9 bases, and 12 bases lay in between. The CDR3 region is CASRVLDGSPLHF. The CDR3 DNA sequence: TGTGCCAGCAGAGTGCTAGACGGTTCACCCCTCCACTTT.

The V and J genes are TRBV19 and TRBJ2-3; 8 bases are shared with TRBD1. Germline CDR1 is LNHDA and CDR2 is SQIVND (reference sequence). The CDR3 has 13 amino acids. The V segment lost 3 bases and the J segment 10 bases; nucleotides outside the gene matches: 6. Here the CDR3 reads CASSMTGDPAQYF. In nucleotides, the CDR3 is TGTGCCAGTAGTATGACAGGGGACCCTGCGCAGTATTTT.

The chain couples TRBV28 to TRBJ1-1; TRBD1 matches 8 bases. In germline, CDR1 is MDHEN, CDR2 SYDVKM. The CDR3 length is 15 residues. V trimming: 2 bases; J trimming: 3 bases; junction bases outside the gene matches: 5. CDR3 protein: CASSLAATGDTEAFF. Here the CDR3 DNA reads TGTGCCAGCAGTTTAGCGGCGACAGGGGACACTGAAGCTTTCTTT.

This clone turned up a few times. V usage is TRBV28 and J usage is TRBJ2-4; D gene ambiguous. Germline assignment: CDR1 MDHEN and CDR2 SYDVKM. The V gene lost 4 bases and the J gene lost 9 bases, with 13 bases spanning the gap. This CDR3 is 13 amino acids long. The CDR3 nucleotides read TGTGCCAGCAGTTCTGGCGCTAAGGGCATTCAGTACTTC. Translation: CASSSGAKGIQYF.

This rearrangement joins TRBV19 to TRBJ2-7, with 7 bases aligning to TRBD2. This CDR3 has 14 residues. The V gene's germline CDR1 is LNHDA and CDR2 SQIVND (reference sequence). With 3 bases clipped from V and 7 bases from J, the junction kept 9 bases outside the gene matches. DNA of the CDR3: TGTGCCAGTAGTATTCGGCAGGGACTAATTGAGCAGTACTTC. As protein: CASSIRQGLIEQYF.

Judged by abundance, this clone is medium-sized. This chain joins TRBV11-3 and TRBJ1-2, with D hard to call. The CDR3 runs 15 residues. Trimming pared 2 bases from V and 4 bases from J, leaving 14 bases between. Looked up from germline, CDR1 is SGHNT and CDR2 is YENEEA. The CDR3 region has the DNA TGTGCCAGCAGCTTATCCGGTCTCCTGACCTATGGCTACACCTTC. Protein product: CASSLSGLLTYGYTF.

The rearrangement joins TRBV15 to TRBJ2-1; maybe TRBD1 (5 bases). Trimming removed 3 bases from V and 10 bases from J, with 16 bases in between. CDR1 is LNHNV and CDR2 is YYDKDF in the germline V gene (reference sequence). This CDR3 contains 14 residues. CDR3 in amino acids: CATSSGGPKGEQFF. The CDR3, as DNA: TGTGCCACCAGCAGTGGTGGCCCCAAGGGGGAGCAGTTCTTC.

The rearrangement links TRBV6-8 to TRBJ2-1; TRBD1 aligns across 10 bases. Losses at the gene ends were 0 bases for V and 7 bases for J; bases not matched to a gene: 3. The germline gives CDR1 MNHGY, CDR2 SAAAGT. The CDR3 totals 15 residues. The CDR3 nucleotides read TGTGCCAGCAGTTACTCGTCGGGACAGGGGAATGAGCAGTTCTTC. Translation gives CASSYSSGQGNEQFF.

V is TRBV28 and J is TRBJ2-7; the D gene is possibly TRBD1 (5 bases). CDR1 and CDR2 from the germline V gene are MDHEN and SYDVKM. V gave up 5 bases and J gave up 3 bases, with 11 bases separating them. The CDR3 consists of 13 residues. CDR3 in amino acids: CASSVGAIYEQYF. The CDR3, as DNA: TGTGCCAGCAGTGTAGGGGCAATCTACGAGCAGTACTTC. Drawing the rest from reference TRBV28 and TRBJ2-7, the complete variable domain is DVKVTQSSRYLVKRTGEKVFLECVQDMDHENMFWYRQDPGLGLRLIYFSYDVKMKEKGDIPEGYSVSREKKERFSLILESASTNQTSMYLCASSVGAIYEQYFGPGTRLTVT.

The chain's CDR3 is CASSSTSGGNEQFF. The CDR3 DNA sequence: TGTGCCAGTAGTTCGACTAGCGGCGGGAATGAGCAGTTCTTC. The chain combines TRBV19 with TRBJ2-1; 9 bases are a match to TRBD2. The junction had 6 bases not matched to a gene; V was cut back by 5 bases and J by 7 bases. The CDR3 is 14 amino acids. Germline CDR1 LNHDA, CDR2 SQIVND (reference sequence).

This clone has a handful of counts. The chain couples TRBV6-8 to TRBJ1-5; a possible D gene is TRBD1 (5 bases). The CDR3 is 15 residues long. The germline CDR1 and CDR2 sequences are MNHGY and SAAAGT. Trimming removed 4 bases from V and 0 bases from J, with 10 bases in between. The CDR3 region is CASSSAGGSNQPQHF. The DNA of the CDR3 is TGTGCCAGCAGTTCCGCTGGGGGTAGCAATCAGCCCCAGCATTTT.

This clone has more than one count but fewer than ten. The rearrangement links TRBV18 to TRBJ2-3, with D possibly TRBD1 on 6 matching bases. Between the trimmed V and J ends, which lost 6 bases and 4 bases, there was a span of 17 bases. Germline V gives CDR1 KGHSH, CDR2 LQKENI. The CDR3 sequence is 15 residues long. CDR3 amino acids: CASSPNRDIADTQYF. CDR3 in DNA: TGTGCCAGCTCTCCCAACCGGGACATAGCAGATACGCAGTATTTT. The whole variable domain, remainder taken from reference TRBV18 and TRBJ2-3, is NAGVMQNPRHLVRRRGQEARLRCSPMKGHSHVYWYRQLPEEGLKFMVYLQKENIIDESGMPKERFSAEFPKEGPSILRIQQVVRGDSAAYFCASSPNRDIADTQYFGPGTRLTVL.

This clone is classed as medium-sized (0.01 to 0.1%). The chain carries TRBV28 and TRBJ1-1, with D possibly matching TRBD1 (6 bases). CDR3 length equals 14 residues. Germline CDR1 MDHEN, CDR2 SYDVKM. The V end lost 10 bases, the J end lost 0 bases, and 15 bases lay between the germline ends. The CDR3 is CATRGGLMNTEAFF. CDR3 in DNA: TGTGCCACAAGGGGGGGGCTCATGAACACTGAAGCTTTCTTT.

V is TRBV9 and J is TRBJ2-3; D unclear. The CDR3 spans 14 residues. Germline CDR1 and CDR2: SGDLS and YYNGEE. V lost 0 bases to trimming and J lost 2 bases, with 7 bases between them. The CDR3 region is CASSVDSSTDTQYF. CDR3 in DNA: TGTGCCAGCAGCGTAGATAGCTCCACAGATACGCAGTATTTT.

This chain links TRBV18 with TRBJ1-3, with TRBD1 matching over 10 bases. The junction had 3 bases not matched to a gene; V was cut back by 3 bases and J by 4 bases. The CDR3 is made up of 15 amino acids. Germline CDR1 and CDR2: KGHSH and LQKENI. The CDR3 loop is CASSPGTGAGNTIYF. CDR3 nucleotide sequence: TGTGCCAGCTCACCGGGGACAGGGGCCGGAAACACCATATATTTT. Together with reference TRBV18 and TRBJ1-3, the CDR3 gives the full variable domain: NAGVMQNPRHLVRRRGQEARLRCSPMKGHSHVYWYRQLPEEGLKFMVYLQKENIIDESGMPKERFSAEFPKEGPSILRIQQVVRGDSAAYFCASSPGTGAGNTIYFGEGSWLTVV.

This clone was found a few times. CDR3 in amino acids: CASSSQLAGGNLGNEQFF. In DNA form, the CDR3 reads TGTGCCAGCAGCTCCCAACTAGCGGGGGGGAACTTGGGGAATGAGCAGTTCTTC. The genes are TRBV11-3 and TRBJ2-1; TRBD2 matches at 13 bases. Looked up from germline, CDR1 is SGHNT and CDR2 is YENEEA. Trimming cost V 4 bases and J 7 bases; bases outside gene matches: 13. This CDR3 contains 18 residues.

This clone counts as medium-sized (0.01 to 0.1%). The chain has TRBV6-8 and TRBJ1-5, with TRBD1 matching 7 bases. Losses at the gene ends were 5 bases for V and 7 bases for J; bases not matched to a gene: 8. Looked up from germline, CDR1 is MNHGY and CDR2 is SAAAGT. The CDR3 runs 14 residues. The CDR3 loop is CASSGGGAGQPQHF. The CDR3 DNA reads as TGTGCCAGCAGTGGAGGGGGCGCGGGGCAGCCCCAGCATTTT.

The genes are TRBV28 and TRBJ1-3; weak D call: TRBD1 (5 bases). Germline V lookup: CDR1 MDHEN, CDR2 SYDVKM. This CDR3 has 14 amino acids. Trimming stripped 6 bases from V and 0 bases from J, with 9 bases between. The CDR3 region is CASSSDSSGNTIYF. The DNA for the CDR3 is TGTGCCAGCAGCTCCGACAGCTCTGGAAACACCATATATTTT.

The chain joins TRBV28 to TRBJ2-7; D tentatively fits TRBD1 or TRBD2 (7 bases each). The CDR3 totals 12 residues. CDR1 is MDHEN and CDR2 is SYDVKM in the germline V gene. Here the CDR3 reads CVAGDSSYEQYF. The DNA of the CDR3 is TGTGTTGCGGGGGACAGCTCCTACGAGCAGTACTTC.

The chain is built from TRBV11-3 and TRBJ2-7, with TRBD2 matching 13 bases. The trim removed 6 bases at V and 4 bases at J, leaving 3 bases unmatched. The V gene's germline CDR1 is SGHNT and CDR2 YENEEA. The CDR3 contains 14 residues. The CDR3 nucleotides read TGTGCCAGCAGTTGGGGACTAGCGGGGTACGAGCAGTACTTC. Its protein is CASSWGLAGYEQYF.

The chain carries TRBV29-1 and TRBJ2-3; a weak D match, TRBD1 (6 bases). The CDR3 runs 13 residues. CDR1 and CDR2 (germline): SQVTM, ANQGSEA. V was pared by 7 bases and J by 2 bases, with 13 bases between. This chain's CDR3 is CSGTGILTDTQYF. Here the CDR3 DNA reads TGCAGCGGCACAGGGATTCTCACAGATACGCAGTATTTT.

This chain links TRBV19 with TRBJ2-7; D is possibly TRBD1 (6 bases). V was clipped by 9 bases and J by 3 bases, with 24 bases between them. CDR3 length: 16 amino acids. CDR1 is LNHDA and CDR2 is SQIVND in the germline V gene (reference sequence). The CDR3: CASSGGGAGASYEQYF. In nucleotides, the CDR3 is TGTGCCAGCTCTGGAGGTGGGGCAGGGGCTAGCTACGAGCAGTACTTC.

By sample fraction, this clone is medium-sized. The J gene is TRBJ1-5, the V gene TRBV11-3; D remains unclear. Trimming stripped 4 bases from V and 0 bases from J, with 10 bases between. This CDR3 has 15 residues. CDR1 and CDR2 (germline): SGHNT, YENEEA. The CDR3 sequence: CASSSVRYSNQPQHF. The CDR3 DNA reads TGTGCCAGCAGCTCGGTCCGGTATAGCAATCAGCCCCAGCATTTT.

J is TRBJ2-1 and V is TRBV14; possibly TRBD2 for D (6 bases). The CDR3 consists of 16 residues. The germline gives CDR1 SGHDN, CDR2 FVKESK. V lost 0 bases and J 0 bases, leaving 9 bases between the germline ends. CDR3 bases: TGTGCCAGCAGCCAAGAGGGGGGTTCCTCCTACAATGAGCAGTTCTTC. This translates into CASSQEGGSSYNEQFF.

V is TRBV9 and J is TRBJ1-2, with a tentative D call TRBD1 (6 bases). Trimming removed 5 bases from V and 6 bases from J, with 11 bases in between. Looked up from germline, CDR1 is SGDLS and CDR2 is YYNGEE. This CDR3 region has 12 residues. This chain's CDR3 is CASSPGQNGYTF. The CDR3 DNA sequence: TGTGCCAGCAGTCCCGGACAGAATGGCTACACCTTC. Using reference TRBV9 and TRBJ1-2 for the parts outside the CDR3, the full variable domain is DSGVTQTPKHLITATGQRVTLRCSPRSGDLSVYWYQQSLDQGLQFLIQYYNGEERAKGNILERFSAQQFPDLHSELNLSSLELGDSALYFCASSPGQNGYTFGSGTRLTVV.